Below, 16 T cell receptor beta chains from the same sample are listed, as sequenced in a study of T cell responses to AZD1222 COVID-19 vaccine. TCRdb keeps only in-frame clones here, not all; method: immunoSEQ multiplex PCR. This sample yields 200,000 or so clones, of which approximately 92% are seen a single time; around 9.3% belongs to the top ten. Sequenced here: peripheral blood, sampled on day 0 of AZD1222 vaccination. The receptors derive from an adult in good health.

This sequence joins TRBV27 and TRBJ1-2; 7 bases align to TRBD1. CDR3 length: 14 residues. J lost 6 bases, V lost 3 bases, and 7 bases had no gene match. Per the germline V gene, CDR1 is MNHEY and CDR2 is SMNVEV (reference sequence). The CDR3 coding sequence is TGTGCCAGCAGTTTGGGACAAACAGGGGATGGCTACACCTTC. Its translation is CASSLGQTGDGYTF.

The chain joins TRBV7-6 to TRBJ1-1; D unclear. This CDR3 comprises 13 residues. V was shortened by 5 bases and J by 0 bases, with 7 bases between the two germline ends. Germline CDR1 and CDR2: SGHVS and FNYEAQ. The chain's CDR3 is CASSLSMNTEAFF. DNA for the CDR3: TGTGCCAGCAGCCTCTCTATGAACACTGAAGCTTTCTTT. The entire variable domain, with the rest obtained from reference TRBV7-6 and TRBJ1-1, is as follows: GAGVSQSPRYKVTKRGQDVALRCDPISGHVSLYWYRQALGQGPEFLTYFNYEAQQDKSGLPNDRFSAERPEGSISTLTIQRTEQRDSAMYRCASSLSMNTEAFFGQGTRLTVV.

This chain joins TRBV15 and TRBJ1-1; 8 nucleotides align to TRBD1. V trimming: 4 bases; J trimming: 6 bases; junction bases outside the gene matches: 10. CDR3 size: 15 residues. Looked up from germline, CDR1 is LNHNV and CDR2 is YYDKDF (reference sequence). In DNA, the CDR3 is TGTGCCACCAGCATCCACAGGGGGTTTAAGGCTGAAGCTTTCTTT. Its translation: CATSIHRGFKAEAFF.

CDR3 coding DNA: TGCGCCAGCAGCTCGATCACAGGGGGCATGGGTGAAAAACTGTTTTTT. It translates to CASSSITGGMGEKLFF. This sequence joins TRBV5-1 and TRBJ1-4, with 9 bases matching TRBD1. The CDR3 has 16 amino acids. Looked up from germline, CDR1 is SGHRS and CDR2 is YFSETQ. With V trimmed by 3 bases and J by 7 bases, 10 bases remained unmatched.

The chain combines TRBV7-2 with TRBJ1-5, with D perhaps matching TRBD1 (5 bases). The V gene's germline CDR1 is SGHTA and CDR2 FQGNSA. Trimming took off 5 bases at V and 6 bases at J, with 14 bases between the two ends. This CDR3 is built from 14 residues. The CDR3 DNA follows: TGTGCCAGCAGCCCCCGGGGGGGTAGTCAGCCCCAGCATTTT. Protein product: CASSPRGGSQPQHF.

This chain joins TRBV4-3 and TRBJ1-3; D not resolved. V dropped 4 bases and J dropped 0 bases, with 13 bases sitting between them. The germline CDR1 and CDR2 sequences are LGHNA and YSLEER. This CDR3 is built from 16 residues. As DNA, the CDR3 is TGCGCCAGCAGCCCGAGCTCTACCTACTCTGGAAACACCATATATTTT. Protein product: CASSPSSTYSGNTIYF.

The gene calls are TRBV5-4 and TRBJ2-1; D tentatively reads TRBD1 or TRBD2 (5 bases each). Germline-derived CDR1 and CDR2 are SGHNT and YYREEE (reference sequence). Trimming took off 3 bases at V and 8 bases at J, with 18 bases between the two ends. CDR3 length equals 15 residues. CDR3 region: CASSSGLRRVDEQFF. CDR3 DNA: TGTGCCAGCAGCTCGGGGTTGCGCAGGGTCGATGAGCAGTTCTTC.

This rearrangement joins TRBV28 to TRBJ1-1; 9 positions agree with TRBD1. The V gene end was trimmed by 7 bases and the J gene end by 3 bases; junction bases not matched to a gene: 6. The CDR3 consists of 14 residues. CDR1 and CDR2 from the germline V gene are MDHEN and SYDVKM. Here the CDR3 reads CASISGQGYTEAFF. CDR3 bases: TGTGCCAGCATTTCAGGACAGGGGTACACTGAAGCTTTCTTT.

The rearrangement links TRBV5-1 to TRBJ1-2; 8 nucleotides align to TRBD1. V trimming: 3 bases; J trimming: 8 bases; junction bases outside the gene matches: 9. The CDR3 sequence is 14 residues long. In germline, CDR1 is SGHRS, CDR2 YFSETQ. The chain's CDR3 is CASSSGQAGGGYTF. CDR3 sequence (DNA): TGCGCCAGCAGCTCGGGACAGGCTGGTGGCGGCTACACCTTC.

In the case of this clone: Distinct nucleotide sequences in the sample also encode this CDR3. The V call is TRBV7-9, the J call TRBJ2-7; possible D gene TRBD2, 5 bases. This CDR3 spans 12 amino acids. CDR1 is SEHNR, CDR2 FQNEAQ, per germline (reference sequence). Trimming left V 3 bases short and J 4 bases short, with 7 bases between. The CDR3 loop reads CASSLSGYEQYF. CDR3 DNA sequence: TGTGCCAGCAGCTTGTCGGGATACGAGCAGTACTTC.

The chain has TRBV10-1 and TRBJ2-2, with TRBD2 identical over 12 bases. The J segment lost 5 bases and the V segment lost 0 bases, leaving 10 bases of the junction unmatched. The length of the CDR3 is 19 residues. The germline CDR1 and CDR2 sequences are WNHNN and SYGVQD (reference sequence). The CDR3 coding sequence is TGCGCCAGCAGTGAGTCGGGGACTAGCGGGCCATTGGCGACCGGGGAGCTGTTTTTT. Translated, it gives CASSESGTSGPLATGELFF.

The chain uses TRBV6-4 and TRBJ2-6; no reliable D call. The germline V gene encodes CDR1 MRHNA and CDR2 SNTAGT. V lost 2 bases, J lost 0 bases, and 5 bases lay in between. This CDR3 region has 15 residues. The CDR3 loop is CASSDSRSGANVLTF. The CDR3 DNA is TGTGCCAGCAGTGACAGTCGCTCTGGGGCCAACGTCCTGACTTTC.

This sequence joins TRBV12-3 or TRBV12-4 and TRBJ2-7; D gene ambiguous. The CDR3 has 12 residues. Between the trimmed V and J ends, which lost 3 bases and 5 bases, there was a span of 8 bases. This CDR3 reads CASSFEFHEQYF. CDR3 DNA sequence: TGTGCCAGCAGTTTTGAGTTCCACGAGCAGTACTTC.

V and J are TRBV28 and TRBJ1-1; 7 bases align to TRBD1. Germline V lookup: CDR1 MDHEN, CDR2 SYDVKM. Losses at the gene ends were 3 bases for V and 0 bases for J; bases not matched to a gene: 4. The CDR3 is 15 amino acids. The CDR3 coding sequence is TGTGCCAGCAGTTTTTTGGGACAGTTGAACACTGAAGCTTTCTTT. This translates into CASSFLGQLNTEAFF.

The chain uses TRBV7-2 and TRBJ1-3; no clear D. Germline V gene lookup returns CDR1 SGHTA and CDR2 FQGNSA. Trimming took 0 bases from V and 0 from J, leaving 6 bases between them. The CDR3 runs to 15 residues. Here the CDR3 DNA reads TGTGCCAGCAGCTTAGCCCGGGCCTCTGGAAACACCATATATTTT. It translates to CASSLARASGNTIYF.

This clone was observed a handful of times. The rearrangement joins TRBV5-1 to TRBJ1-3; D perhaps matches TRBD1 (6 bases). Trimming removed 0 bases at V and 0 bases at J, with 10 bases between. The CDR3 has 16 residues. Germline loops: CDR1 SGHRS, CDR2 YFSETQ. CDR3 region: CASSLGQAISGNTIYF. DNA for the CDR3: TGCGCCAGCAGCTTGGGACAGGCGATCTCTGGAAACACCATATATTTT.